This TCR beta chain came from a study of cytomegalovirus exposure and HLA in healthy donors. General study points: Apparent HLA restriction characterized most CMV-associated TCR beta chains in a later analysis.

Vbeta (60) and Jbeta (13) primers were used in the PCR. The table came from immunoSEQ multiplex PCR; TCRdb's copy has only in-frame clones and leaves some out. The sample has some 130,000 clones, 75% to 85% seen once. Points on this clone: What it recognizes is unknown.

This receptor was taken from a female donor in good health and CMV-seronegative. Sequenced: PBMCs.

The CDR3 DNA is TGCGCCAGCAGTAGTACAGGTGGCCCGGATTCACCCCTCCACTTT. Translation: CASSSTGGPDSPLHF. The chain combines TRBV4-3 with TRBJ1-6; TRBD1 might be the D (5 bases). In germline, CDR1 is LGHNA, CDR2 YSLEER. The CDR3 consists of 15 residues. Between the trimmed V and J ends, which lost 6 bases and 8 bases, there was a span of 17 bases.